This TCR beta chain was captured in a study of cytomegalovirus exposure and HLA in healthy donors listed by TCRdb under 2017. At the level of the whole study: In an earlier analysis of 450 to 750 of the donors, about 260 Gb of sequence data and approximately 120 million unique TCR beta sequences from about 180 million T cells were reported. An early release that covered several hundred HLA-typed donors contained about 290 gigabases of sequencing data and some 87 million unique TCR sequences. Of the roughly 430 genotyped donors, 81% fell in the genetic ancestry cluster associated with self-reported Caucasian donors. The study aimed to test whether signatures of past pathogen exposure could be identified by cataloging public T cell receptors. The T cell repertoires of 666 subjects were profiled by immunosequencing and related to cytomegalovirus serostatus. Besides the first cohort of 550 to 750 subjects, a separate validation cohort made up of roughly 130 different subjects was used. To predict cytomegalovirus infection status, the study brought together high-throughput TCR immunosequencing, statistical association of individual TCRs with disease status, and machine learning. A later analysis re-examined previously published TCR beta repertoires from about 670 donors and added high-resolution HLA genotyping to investigate patterns of TCR occurrence. Rather than using new phenotypic data, the later analysis identified candidate immune exposures from TCR beta sequences and from how often those sequences occurred across donors. An earlier analysis of 587 of the donors used high-throughput TCR beta sequencing to judge whether each TCR beta V gene segment behaved as functional or pseudogenic. Alongside the repertoire data, information on donor age, sex, ethnicity and CMV serostatus was compiled. In a later genetic analysis, genome-wide SNP genotypes for about 60% of the 666 donors were used, and that subset was treated as a discovery cohort. Every repertoire in the discovery cohort had been generated on one and the same sequencing platform. HLA typing included class I and class II loci at four-digit resolution. Typing coverage differed by locus: A, B, C, DRB1 and DQB1 were typed in about 620-630 donors, DQA1 in about 500, DPA1 in 600 to 610, and DPB1 in just under 490. Five DR-DQ haplotypes were handled as single units for association and clustering, since linkage in the cohort was strong. Among some 410 genotyped donors of the cohort, an average of approximately 200,000 unique TCR beta nucleotide sequences was sequenced per donor, of which 15% to 20% were non-productive.

The library came from the immunoSEQ multiplex PCR assay. The multiplex PCR relied on a mix of 60 forward primers for TCR Vbeta segments and 13 reverse primers for TCR Jbeta segments. The CDR3 region of rearranged TCR beta genes was amplified from genomic DNA with a multiplex PCR assay. Amplified TCR beta libraries were sequenced as 87-base-pair reads on the Illumina HiSeq System. The paper's processing steps were these. In a later analysis, around 80 million unique TCR beta chains were counted across the roughly 610 repertoires, and roughly 10 million of these chains were shared by at least two donors. A nearest-neighbor algorithm error-corrected the raw reads and collapsed the reads into unique sequences, merging closely related sequences to remove PCR and sequencing errors. To assign V, D and J gene segments, CDR3 sequences were aligned to IMGT reference sequences. Each retained sequence needed at least a six-nucleotide match to both a V gene segment and a J gene segment. A rearrangement was called productive if the CDR3 had no stop codons and remained in frame with V and J, and every other rearrangement was called non-productive. CDR3 was defined by IMGT convention, running from the second conserved V-encoded cysteine to the conserved J-encoded phenylalanine. In an earlier analysis of just under 600 of the donors, sequences lacking an unambiguous match to a single V gene segment were excluded. An earlier analysis of roughly 590 of the donors called V segments functional above 56.7% productive rearrangements and segregating when the between-donor standard deviation exceeded 5%. To diagnose cytomegalovirus status from the catalog of TCR beta chain sequences, a statistical classification framework was built. V and J gene assignment, in a later analysis, came from comparing TCR nucleotide sequences with IMGT/GENE-DB human TR gene sequences. Using the TCRdist pipeline, a later analysis assigned CDR3 sequences along with most-parsimonious VDJ recombination scenarios. In a later analysis, each TCR beta chain was defined by its CDR3 amino acid sequence together with its V-gene family, and reads without a unique V-gene family were excluded. In a later analysis, a few hundred highly shared, low-generation-probability nucleotide sequences were removed to address suspected cross-contamination and a sequencing artifact. In a later analysis, a clonal expansion index for each public chain was calculated from normalized within-repertoire ranks of inferred template counts. In a later analysis, generation probabilities were computed with a VDJ recombination model fitted to out-of-frame rearrangements, and the resulting probabilities were checked against IGoR. In a later analysis, TCR-TCR, TCR-HLA and TCR-CMV co-occurrence was scored with hypergeometric tests, and a repertoire-size bias correction was applied to TCR pairs. In a later analysis, false discovery rates were estimated by permuting HLA or CMV assignments 20 times. A later analysis grouped co-occurring TCRs with DBSCAN, adding TCRdist sequence similarity when clustering within HLA-allele-positive subsets. Repertoires with fewer than 30,000 or more than 120,000 public chains were left out of co-occurrence clustering, as were a few repertoires with anomalous nucleotide sharing. This is the immuneACCESS table as TCRdb keeps it, with only in-frame sequences that have V and J called. A part of the clones is gone; compared with another copy, unresolved V genes explain less than half, and the rest is unexplained. For V, J and clone size, that table is used; D and trimming come from the DNA. Within this sample are approximately 150,000 clones, with around 80% of them counted one time only. The ten top clones hold 2% to 2.5% of the sample.

Broad study findings and their caveats: Broadly in line with IMGT annotations, most TCR beta V segments showed up in productive rearrangements about 87% or about 30% of the time in an earlier analysis of around 600 of the donors. Presence/absence analyses assumed roughly uniform sequencing depth across donors, an assumption that may not hold. In a later analysis, HLA-associated TCR beta chains were found to be more clonally expanded and to have lower generation probabilities than equally common non-associated chains. The classifier was reported to diagnose cytomegalovirus status with high specificity and sensitivity in both the original and validation cohorts. An association between a missense DCLRE1C variant and V-gene and J-gene trimming of TCR beta chains was found in a later genetic analysis and replicated in an independent cohort. In the study, around 150 TCR beta chains were listed as associated with cytomegalovirus. A few of the identified cytomegalovirus-associated TCR beta chains were confirmed in vitro to be specific for cytomegalovirus antigens. In a later analysis, TCR association rates were found to vary across HLA loci, with the most associated TCRs seen for DRB1 alleles and the fewest for HLA-C alleles. This cohort had only TCR beta chains sequenced, and the lack of alpha or paired-chain data limited which features could be detected. When HLA alleles, especially DR and DQ, strongly co-occurred, attributing TCR associations to individual alleles was difficult. Because counts were too low, 15 to 20 rarely observed V segments, including chromosome 9 orphons, were left out of the earlier analysis of some 640 of the donors. Because the 87-base-pair reads could not distinguish some IMGT-functional V segments, including TRBV6-2 and TRBV6-3, those segments were excluded. Compared with the roughly 670-donor mean, donors in an Asian-associated ancestry cluster had fewer N-insertions in productive TCRs, according to a later genetic analysis. CMV serostatus was the only immune exposure information available for the cohort. At a false discovery rate of 0.05, a later analysis linked 15,000 to 20,000 TCR beta sequences to specific HLA alleles. A cluster of highly shared sequence variants was judged likely to be a technical artifact of the sequencing pipeline. The authors suggested that the approach could potentially be generalized to other disease states and immunological phenotypes. Most TCR sequences were seen in very few donors, while some public TCRs were found in many individuals. Because HLA typing was missing for some donors at each locus, association tests included only the typed subset. According to a later analysis, most CMV-associated TCR beta chains appeared to be HLA-restricted, and the HLA associations seemed to be driven largely by CMV exposure. In a later analysis, several top co-occurrence clusters were reported to appear linked to parvovirus B19, influenza, CMV and Epstein-Barr virus. A further reported finding was that TCR beta sequences accurately predicted the HLA-A and HLA-B alleles for most subjects in the first cohort. Correlated functional status among segregating V segments might be attributable to linkage disequilibrium, but an unknown experimental factor could not be ruled out.

Relative to germline, V is 4 bases shorter and J is 5 bases shorter, with 18 bases between their ends. Its CDR3 holds 15 amino acids, cysteine through phenylalanine. The sequence is cut down to CDR3 DNA, 45 bases in frame from base 1. Via the germline V gene, CDR1 is SGHRS and CDR2 YFSETQ. The cohort comprised 550 to 700 healthy bone marrow donors. Cohort members were all nominally healthy when sampled, although unrecorded immune exposures were likely present. The donor tested CMV seronegative, placing the donor among the roughly 400 seronegative members of the cohort. Every donor gave a peripheral blood sample, and the peripheral blood mononuclear cells from that sample were used for TCR beta sequencing. Genomic DNA was extracted from the blood cell samples with the Qiagen DNeasy Blood Extraction Kit. A remark on this clone: The antigen it binds to is not known. It has no much larger one-base neighbor in the sample; base qualities were not kept.

Sequenced input: PBMCs. This TCR was recovered from a middle-aged man in good health and CMV-seronegative. The sequence joins TRBV5-1 to TRBJ2-5; the D gene is perhaps TRBD1, on 7 matching bases. The DNA reads TGCGCCAGCAGCCAGCGGCCAGGGGGGACGGAGACCCAGTACTTC. Protein translation: CASSQRPGGTETQYF.